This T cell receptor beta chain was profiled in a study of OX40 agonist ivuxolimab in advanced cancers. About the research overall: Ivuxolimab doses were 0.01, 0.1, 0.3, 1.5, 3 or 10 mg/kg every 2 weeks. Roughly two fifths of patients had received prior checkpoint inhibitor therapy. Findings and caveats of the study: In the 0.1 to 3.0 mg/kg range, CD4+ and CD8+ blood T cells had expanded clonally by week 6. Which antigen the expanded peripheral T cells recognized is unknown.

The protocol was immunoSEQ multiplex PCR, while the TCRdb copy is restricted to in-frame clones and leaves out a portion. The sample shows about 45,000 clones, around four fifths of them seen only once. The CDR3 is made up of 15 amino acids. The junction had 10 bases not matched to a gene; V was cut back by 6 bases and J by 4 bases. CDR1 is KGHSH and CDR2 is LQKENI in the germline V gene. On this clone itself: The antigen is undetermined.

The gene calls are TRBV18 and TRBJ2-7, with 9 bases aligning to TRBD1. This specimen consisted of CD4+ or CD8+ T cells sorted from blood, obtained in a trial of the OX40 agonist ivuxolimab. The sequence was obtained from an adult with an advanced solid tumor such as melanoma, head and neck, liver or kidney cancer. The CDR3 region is CASSPGQGIAYEQYF. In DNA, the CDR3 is TGTGCCAGCTCGCCGGGACAGGGAATCGCATACGAGCAGTACTTC.